This T cell receptor (beta chain) was recovered during a study of T cells in Graves' hyperthyroidism and ophthalmopathy. Broader study findings: From stable hyperthyroidism, ophthalmopathy was separated by a 13 V-J model.

RNA transcripts provided the source from which TCR beta CDR3 regions were amplified. RT-PCR in the first round (using the HTBI primer set) targeted the TCR CDR3. TCRdb reprocessed the multiplex PCR reads with MiXCR, giving one entry per CDR3 protein. The table shows about 300,000 distinct CDR3 sequences, with approximately 18% occurring only once. This CDR3 contains 15 residues. CDR1 and CDR2 from the germline V gene are LNHNV and YYDKDF (reference sequence). The J segment lost 4 bases and the V segment lost 3 bases, leaving 6 bases of the junction unmatched. This clonotype was detected ten times or more. As yet, its antigen is unknown. The study included ophthalmopathy patients with Clinical Activity Score at least 3, NOSPECS grade at least 4 and duration under 3 months. Every diagnosis used clinical symptoms, serum thyroxine and TRAb, thyroid ultrasound and orbital computed tomography.

This rearrangement joins TRBV15 to TRBJ2-7; 10 bases match TRBD1. This clonotype was sampled from a man in his fifties or sixties with Graves' ophthalmopathy. Sequences were obtained from blood. The CDR3 coding sequence is TGTGCCACCAGCAGCCCGGGACAGGGGACTTACGAGCAGTACTTC. This encodes CATSSPGQGTYEQYF.